Sequencing of this T cell receptor beta chain was carried out in a study of cytomegalovirus exposure and HLA in healthy donors. Study background: Roughly 180 million T cells yielded over 90 million unique TCR beta sequences in earlier analysis. Findings and caveats of the study: Previous analysis showed most TCR beta V segments were productive about 87% or about 30% of the time. Many donors shared some public TCRs, even though most TCR sequences were rare. A later analysis reportedly identified an Asian-associated ancestry cluster as carrying fewer N-insertions than the approximately 710-donor mean.

From germline, CDR1 is SGHRS and CDR2 YFSETQ. This CDR3 contains 17 residues. Worth noting for this clone: Its antigen remains unidentified. At one of its ends the junction is not consistent with the germline gene, which may arise from a read error. This sample also contains other DNA sequences that code for the same CDR3.

Primers: 60 Vbeta forward and 13 Jbeta reverse. Generated by immunoSEQ multiplex PCR, the TCRdb table keeps only in-frame clones and is missing some. This sample carries 120,000 to 150,000 clones, about 75% of them seen once, and the ten largest clones take 3.3%. Sequencing was performed on PBMCs. The clonotype comes from a man aged 40-49 years in good health and CMV-seronegative. The V gene is TRBV5-1, the J gene TRBJ1-2, with TRBD1 identical over 7 bases. The CDR3 region is CASSSHQQGPLWYGYTF. DNA of the CDR3: TGCGCCAGCAGTTCCCATCAACAGGGGCCATTATGGTATGGCTATACCTTC.